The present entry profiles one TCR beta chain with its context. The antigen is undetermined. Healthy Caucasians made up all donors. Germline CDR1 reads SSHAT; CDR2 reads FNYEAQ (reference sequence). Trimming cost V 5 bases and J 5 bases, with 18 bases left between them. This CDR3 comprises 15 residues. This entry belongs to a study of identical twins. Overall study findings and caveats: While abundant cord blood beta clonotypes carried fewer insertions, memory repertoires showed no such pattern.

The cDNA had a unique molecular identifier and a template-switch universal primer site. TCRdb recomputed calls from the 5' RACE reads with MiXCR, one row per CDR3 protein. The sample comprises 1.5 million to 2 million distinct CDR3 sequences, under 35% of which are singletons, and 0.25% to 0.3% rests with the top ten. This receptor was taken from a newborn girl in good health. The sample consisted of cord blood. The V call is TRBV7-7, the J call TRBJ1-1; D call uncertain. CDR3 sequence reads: CASSPLGGRTTEAFF. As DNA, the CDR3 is TGTGCCAGCAGCCCCCTAGGAGGGAGAACGACTGAAGCTTTCTTT.